This TCR beta chain was found in a study of regulatory T cells in long-lasting Graves disease. This clonotype came up many times. Regarding time point: newly diagnosed GD, antithyroid drugs for less than 3 months. PBMC RNA served as the TCR library source. According to the study, TCR beta libraries were built with iRepertoire HTBI primers and CDR3-region Arm-PCR. TCRdb ran MiXCR on the multiplex PCR reads and lists one entry per CDR3 protein. The table lists a few hundred thousand distinct CDR3 sequences, about a sixth of them singletons, with roughly a fifth in the top ten. The sample consisted of peripheral blood mononuclear cells (PBMCs), taken at new diagnosis, from a patient treated with antithyroid drugs. The TCR sequence derives from a female donor with Graves disease.

CDR3 sequence reads: CASSRAGDGQETQYF. The CDR3, as DNA: TGTGCCAGTAGTAGAGCGGGAGATGGCCAAGAGACCCAGTACTTC. The V gene is TRBV19, the J gene TRBJ2-5, with 8 positions matching TRBD2. Germline CDR1 reads LNHDA; CDR2 reads SQIVND (reference sequence). J was trimmed by 1 base and V by 4 bases; bases with no gene match: 5. CDR3 length: 15 residues. Variable domain in full (rest from reference TRBV19 and TRBJ2-5): DGGITQSPKYLFRKEGQNVTLSCEQNLNHDAMYWYRQDPGQGLRLIYYSQIVNDFQKGDIAEGYSVSREKKESFPLTVTSAQKNPTAFYLCASSRAGDGQETQYFGPGTRLLVL.